What follows is one TCR beta chain and its context. Other DNA sequences in this specimen translate into the identical CDR3. The entry originates in a study of OX40 agonist ivuxolimab in advanced cancers. Clones were read by immunoSEQ multiplex PCR, and TCRdb kept only the in-frame ones, dropping some. The sample shows some 63,000 clones, about 83% of them seen only once. CDR3 length equals 14 residues. J gave up 8 bases and V 5 bases, and 13 bases lay outside the gene matches. CDR1 and CDR2 (germline): GTSNPN, SVGIG (reference sequence). This rearrangement joins TRBV30 to TRBJ1-2; TRBD1 agrees at 8 bases. This clonotype originated in an adult with an advanced solid tumor such as melanoma, head and neck, liver or kidney cancer. The sample was CD4+ or CD8+ T cells sorted from blood, taken in a trial of the OX40 agonist ivuxolimab. The CDR3 reads CAWARDRGGYGYTF. DNA for the CDR3: TGTGCCTGGGCGCGAGACAGGGGAGGCTACGGCTACACCTTC.